This T cell receptor beta chain appears in the sequencing data of a study of blood T cell repertoires in COVID-19. About the research overall: Italy, Spain and the United States were the sources of the convalescent and acute COVID-19 samples.

Method: immunoSEQ multiplex PCR; TCRdb's copy keeps in-frame clones and lacks some. The repertoire has 390,000 or so clones, roughly four fifths of them found once; the top ten carry approximately 4.7%. Per the germline V gene, CDR1 is MNHNS and CDR2 is SASEGT. The V gene end was trimmed by 1 base and the J gene end by 3 bases; junction bases not matched to a gene: 6. The CDR3 runs 15 residues. Source material: PBMCs or T cells enriched from blood (not recorded which). This clonotype was sampled from a woman between 50 and 59 years old who had recovered from COVID-19. V is TRBV6-1 and J is TRBJ2-7; TRBD2 matches 7 bases. The CDR3 spells CASSEVSGTLYEQYF. Here the CDR3 DNA reads TGTGCCAGCAGTGAAGTAAGCGGGACCCTCTACGAGCAGTACTTC.